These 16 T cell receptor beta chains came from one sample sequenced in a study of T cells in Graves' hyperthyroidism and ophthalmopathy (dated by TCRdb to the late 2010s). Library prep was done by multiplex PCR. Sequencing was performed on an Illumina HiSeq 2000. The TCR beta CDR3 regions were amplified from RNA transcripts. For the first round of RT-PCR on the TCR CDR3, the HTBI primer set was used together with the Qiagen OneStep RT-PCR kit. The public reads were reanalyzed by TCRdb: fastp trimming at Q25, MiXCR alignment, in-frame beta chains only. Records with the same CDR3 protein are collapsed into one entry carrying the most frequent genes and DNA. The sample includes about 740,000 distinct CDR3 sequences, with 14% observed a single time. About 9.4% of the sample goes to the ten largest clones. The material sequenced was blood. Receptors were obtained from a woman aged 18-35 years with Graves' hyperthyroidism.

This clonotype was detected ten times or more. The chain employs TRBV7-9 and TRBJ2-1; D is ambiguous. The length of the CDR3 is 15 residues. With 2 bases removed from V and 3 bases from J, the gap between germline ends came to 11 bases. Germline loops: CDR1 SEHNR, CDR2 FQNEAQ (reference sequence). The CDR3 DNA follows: TGTGCCAGCAGCTTATTGGCTAGTCTCTACAATGAGCAGTTCTTC. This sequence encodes CASSLLASLYNEQFF.

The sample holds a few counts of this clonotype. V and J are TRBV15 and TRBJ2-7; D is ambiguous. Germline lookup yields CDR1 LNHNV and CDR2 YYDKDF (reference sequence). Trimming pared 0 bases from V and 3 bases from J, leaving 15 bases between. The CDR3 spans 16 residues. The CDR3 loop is CATSRDSQVTLYEQYF. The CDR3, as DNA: TGTGCCACCAGCAGAGATAGTCAAGTTACACTCTACGAGCAGTACTTC.

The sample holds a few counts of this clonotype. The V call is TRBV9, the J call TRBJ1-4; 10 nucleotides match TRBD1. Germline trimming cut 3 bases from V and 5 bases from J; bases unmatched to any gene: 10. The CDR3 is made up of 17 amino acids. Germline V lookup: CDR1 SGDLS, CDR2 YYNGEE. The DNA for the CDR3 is TGTGCCAGCAGCGCATCGACAGGGGGCAGGAAAAATGAAAAACTGTTTTTT. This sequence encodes CASSASTGGRKNEKLFF. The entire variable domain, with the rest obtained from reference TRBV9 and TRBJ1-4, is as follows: DSGVTQTPKHLITATGQRVTLRCSPRSGDLSVYWYQQSLDQGLQFLIQYYNGEERAKGNILERFSAQQFPDLHSELNLSSLELGDSALYFCASSASTGGRKNEKLFFGSGTQLSVL.

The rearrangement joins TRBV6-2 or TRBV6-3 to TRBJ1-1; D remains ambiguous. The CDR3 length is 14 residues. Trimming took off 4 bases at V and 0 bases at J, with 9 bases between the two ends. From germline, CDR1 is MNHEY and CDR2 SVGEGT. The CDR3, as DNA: TGTGCCAGCAGTTCGGAATTTATGAACACTGAAGCTTTCTTT. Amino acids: CASSSEFMNTEAFF.

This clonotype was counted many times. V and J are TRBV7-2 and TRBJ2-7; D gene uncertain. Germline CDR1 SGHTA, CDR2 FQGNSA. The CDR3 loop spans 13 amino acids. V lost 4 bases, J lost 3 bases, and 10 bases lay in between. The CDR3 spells CASSSYSLYEQYF. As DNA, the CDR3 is TGTGCCAGCAGCTCCTATTCGCTCTACGAGCAGTACTTC. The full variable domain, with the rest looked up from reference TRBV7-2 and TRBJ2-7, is GAGVSQSPSNKVTEKGKDVELRCDPISGHTALYWYRQSLGQGLEFLIYFQGNSAPDKSGLPSDRFSAERTGGSVSTLTIQRTQQEDSAVYLCASSSYSLYEQYFGPGTRLTVT.

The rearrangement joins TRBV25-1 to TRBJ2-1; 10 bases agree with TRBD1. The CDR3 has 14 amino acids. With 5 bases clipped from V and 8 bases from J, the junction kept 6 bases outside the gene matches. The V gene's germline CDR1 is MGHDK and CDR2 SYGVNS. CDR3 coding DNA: TGTGCCAGCAGTCGACAGGGGGCCCTCCATGAGCAGTTCTTC. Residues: CASSRQGALHEQFF.

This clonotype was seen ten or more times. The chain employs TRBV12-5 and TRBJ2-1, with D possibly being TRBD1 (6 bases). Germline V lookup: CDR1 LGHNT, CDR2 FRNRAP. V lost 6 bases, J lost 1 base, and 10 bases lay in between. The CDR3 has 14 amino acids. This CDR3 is CASGRGGSYNEQFF. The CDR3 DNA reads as TGTGCTAGTGGACGAGGGGGATCCTACAATGAGCAGTTCTTC.

This chain's CDR3 is CASSPWDRGGGRDTEAFF. The DNA of the CDR3 is TGTGCCAGCAGCCCGTGGGACAGGGGGGGAGGACGGGACACTGAAGCTTTCTTT. The rearrangement links TRBV5-8 to TRBJ1-1, with 11 nucleotides matching TRBD1. With 4 bases clipped from V and 3 bases from J, the junction kept 14 bases outside the gene matches. The germline V gene encodes CDR1 SGHTS and CDR2 YDEGEE. The CDR3 loop spans 18 amino acids.

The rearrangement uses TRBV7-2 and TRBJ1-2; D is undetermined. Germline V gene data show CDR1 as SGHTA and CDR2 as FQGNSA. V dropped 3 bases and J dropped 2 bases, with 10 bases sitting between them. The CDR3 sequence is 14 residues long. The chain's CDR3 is CASSFQVGNYGYTF. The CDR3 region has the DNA TGTGCCAGCAGCTTTCAAGTGGGGAACTATGGCTACACCTTC.

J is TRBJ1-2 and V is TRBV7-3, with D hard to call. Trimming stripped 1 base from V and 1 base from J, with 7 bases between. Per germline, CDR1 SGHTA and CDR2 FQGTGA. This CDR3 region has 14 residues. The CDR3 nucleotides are TGTGCCAGCAGCTTAAGAGCGGATAACTATGGCTACACCTTC. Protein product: CASSLRADNYGYTF.

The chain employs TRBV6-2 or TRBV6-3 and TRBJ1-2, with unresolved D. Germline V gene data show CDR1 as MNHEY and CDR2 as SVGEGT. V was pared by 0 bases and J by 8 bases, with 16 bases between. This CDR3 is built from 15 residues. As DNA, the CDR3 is TGTGCCAGCAGTTACTCCTCGGTCGCGGGCCTCGGCTACACCTTC. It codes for CASSYSSVAGLGYTF.

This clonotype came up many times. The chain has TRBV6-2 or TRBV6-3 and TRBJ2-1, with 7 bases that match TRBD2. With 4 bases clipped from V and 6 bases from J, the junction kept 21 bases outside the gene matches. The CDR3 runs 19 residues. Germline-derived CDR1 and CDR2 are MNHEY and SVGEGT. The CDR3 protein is CASSSPHVSGPIGGNEQFF. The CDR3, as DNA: TGTGCCAGCAGTTCCCCCCACGTTAGCGGGCCTATCGGGGGCAATGAGCAGTTCTTC.

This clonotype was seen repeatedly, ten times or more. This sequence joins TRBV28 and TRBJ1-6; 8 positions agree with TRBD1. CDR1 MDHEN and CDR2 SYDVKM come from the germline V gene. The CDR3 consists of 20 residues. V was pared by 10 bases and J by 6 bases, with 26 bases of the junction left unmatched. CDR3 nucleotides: TGTGCCAACCCTGGCCCCTCTGTAGTGAGTGGGACAGGTCCTAATTCACCCCTCCACTTT. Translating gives CANPGPSVVSGTGPNSPLHF.

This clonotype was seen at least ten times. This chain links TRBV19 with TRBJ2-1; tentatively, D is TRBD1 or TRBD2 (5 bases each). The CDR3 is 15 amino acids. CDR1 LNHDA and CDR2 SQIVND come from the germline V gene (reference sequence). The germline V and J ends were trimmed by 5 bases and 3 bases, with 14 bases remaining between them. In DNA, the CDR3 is TGTGCCAGTAGTCAGCAGGGTGGACTCTACAATGAGCAGTTCTTC. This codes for CASSQQGGLYNEQFF. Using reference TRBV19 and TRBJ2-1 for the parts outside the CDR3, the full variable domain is DGGITQSPKYLFRKEGQNVTLSCEQNLNHDAMYWYRQDPGQGLRLIYYSQIVNDFQKGDIAEGYSVSREKKESFPLTVTSAQKNPTAFYLCASSQQGGLYNEQFFGPGTRLTVL.

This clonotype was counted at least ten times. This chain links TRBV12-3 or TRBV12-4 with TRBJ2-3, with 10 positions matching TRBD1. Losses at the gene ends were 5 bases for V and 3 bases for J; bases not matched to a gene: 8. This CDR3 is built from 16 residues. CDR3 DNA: TGTGCCAGCAGTAATACGGGACAGGGGCGGACAGATACGCAGTATTTT. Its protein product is CASSNTGQGRTDTQYF.

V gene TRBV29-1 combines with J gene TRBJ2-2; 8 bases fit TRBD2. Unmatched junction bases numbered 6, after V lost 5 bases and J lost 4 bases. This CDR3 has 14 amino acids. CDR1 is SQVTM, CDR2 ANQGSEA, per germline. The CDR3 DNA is TGCAGCGTTTCAGCGGGAGTCGTCACCGGGGAGCTGTTTTTT. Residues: CSVSAGVVTGELFF.